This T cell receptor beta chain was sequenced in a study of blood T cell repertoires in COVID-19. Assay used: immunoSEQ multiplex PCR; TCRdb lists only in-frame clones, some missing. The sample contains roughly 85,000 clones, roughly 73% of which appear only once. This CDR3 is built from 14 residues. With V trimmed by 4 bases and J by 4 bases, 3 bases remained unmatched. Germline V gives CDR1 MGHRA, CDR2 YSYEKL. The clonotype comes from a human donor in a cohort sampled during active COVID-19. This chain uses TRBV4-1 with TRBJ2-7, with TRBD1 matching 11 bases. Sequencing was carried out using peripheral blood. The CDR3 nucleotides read TGCGCCAGCAGCCGGGACAGGGGGATTTACGAGCAGTACTTC. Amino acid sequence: CASSRDRGIYEQYF.